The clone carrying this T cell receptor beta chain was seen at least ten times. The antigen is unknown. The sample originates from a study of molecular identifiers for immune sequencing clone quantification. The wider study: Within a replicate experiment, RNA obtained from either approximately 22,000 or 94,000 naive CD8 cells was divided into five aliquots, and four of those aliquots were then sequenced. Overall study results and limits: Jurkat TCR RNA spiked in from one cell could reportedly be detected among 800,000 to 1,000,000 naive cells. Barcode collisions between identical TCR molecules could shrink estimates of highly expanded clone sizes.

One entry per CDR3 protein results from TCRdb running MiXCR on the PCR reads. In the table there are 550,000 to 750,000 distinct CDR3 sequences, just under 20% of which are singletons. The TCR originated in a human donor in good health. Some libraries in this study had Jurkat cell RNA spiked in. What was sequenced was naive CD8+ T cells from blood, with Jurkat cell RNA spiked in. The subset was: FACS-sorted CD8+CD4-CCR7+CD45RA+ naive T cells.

CDR3 residues: CSAQDRSNQPQHF. The CDR3 coding sequence is TGCAGTGCTCAGGACAGGAGCAATCAGCCCCAGCATTTT. The chain is built from TRBV20-1 and TRBJ1-5; 7 nucleotides line up with TRBD1. Trimming at V came to 5 bases and at J to 1 base, leaving 2 bases not matched to a gene. Looked up from germline, CDR1 is DFQATT and CDR2 is SNEGSKA (reference sequence). The CDR3 runs to 13 residues.